This T cell receptor beta chain was captured by sequencing in a study of identical twins. Whole-study findings and limits: Low generation probability was overrepresented in out-of-frame alpha sequences shared by twins. A cross-sectional statistical analysis, not follow-up of the same donors, supported the conclusions.

Germline loops: CDR1 LNHNV, CDR2 YYDKDF (reference sequence). The CDR3 is 16 residues long. A universal primer site was added by template switching, and unique molecular identifiers were carried by the cDNA. TCRdb ran MiXCR on the 5' RACE reads and lists one entry per CDR3 protein. The sample carries fewer than 650,000 distinct CDR3 sequences, 7.1% recorded once. Each donor (without exception) was a healthy Caucasian. A word on this clonotype: Its antigen is not identified. Compared with germline, one end of the junction differs, possibly owing to a read error.

These sequences were also reported in another study, on yellow fever vaccine responses in identical twins.

The chain has TRBV15 and TRBJ2-4; 12 bases match TRBD2. This TCR came from a woman between 18 and 29 years old in good health. The sample comprised PBMCs. The CDR3 DNA is TGTGCCACCAGCGGTCGACTAGCGGGAGCCCAAAACATTCAGTACTTC. The encoded protein is CATSGRLAGAQNIQYF.